In its sample, the clone carrying this T cell receptor beta chain was seen a few times. This specimen belongs to a study of spatial heterogeneity in lung cancer. About the research overall: Detection consistently captured more beta-chain sequences than alpha-chain sequences.

Each CDR3 protein is one row after TCRdb ran MiXCR on the 5' RACE reads. The table includes 75,000 or so distinct CDR3 sequences, under 8.5% detected once. The CDR3 covers 16 residues. The trim removed 2 bases at V and 3 bases at J, leaving 6 bases unmatched. Germline lookup yields CDR1 MNHNS and CDR2 SASEGT. Indicated time point: sample taken at primary tumor resection. TCRs were sequenced from unsorted whole RNA of tumor, nontumor lung or PBMC. This clonotype was obtained from a male donor with early-stage non-small cell lung cancer. Material: PBMCs, obtained at surgery. The chain is built from TRBV6-1 and TRBJ1-5; 8 bases match TRBD1. Here the CDR3 reads CASSERTGIFNQPQHF. CDR3 coding DNA: TGTGCCAGCAGTGAACGGACAGGGATTTTCAATCAGCCCCAGCATTTT.